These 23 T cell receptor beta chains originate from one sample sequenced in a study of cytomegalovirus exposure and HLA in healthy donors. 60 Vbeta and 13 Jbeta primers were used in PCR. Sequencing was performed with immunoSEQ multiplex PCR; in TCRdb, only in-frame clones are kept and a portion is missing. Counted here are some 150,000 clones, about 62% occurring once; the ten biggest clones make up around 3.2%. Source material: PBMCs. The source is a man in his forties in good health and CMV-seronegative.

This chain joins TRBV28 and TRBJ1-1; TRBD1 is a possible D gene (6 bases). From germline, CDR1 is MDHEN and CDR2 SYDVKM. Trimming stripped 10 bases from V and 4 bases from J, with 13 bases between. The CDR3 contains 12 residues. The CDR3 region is CATGRGGTEAFF. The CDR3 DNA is TGTGCCACCGGGAGGGGGGGCACTGAAGCTTTCTTT.

In DNA, the CDR3 is TGTGCCAGCATCGCTGGACAGGGGGCGAGGCCTGAAGCTTTCTTT. Residues: CASIAGQGARPEAFF. V gene TRBV2 combines with J gene TRBJ1-1; 11 nucleotides align to TRBD1. This CDR3 has 15 amino acids. CDR1 is SNHLY and CDR2 is FYNNEI in the germline V gene. The V and J ends lost 7 bases and 6 bases, in that order; junction bases with no gene match: 10.

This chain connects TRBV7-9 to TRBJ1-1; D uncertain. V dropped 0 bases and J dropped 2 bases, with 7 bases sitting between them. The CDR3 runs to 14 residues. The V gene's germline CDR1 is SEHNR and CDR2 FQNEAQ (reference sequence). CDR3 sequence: CASSLAQANTEAFF. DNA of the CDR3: TGTGCCAGCAGCTTAGCCCAAGCTAACACTGAAGCTTTCTTT.

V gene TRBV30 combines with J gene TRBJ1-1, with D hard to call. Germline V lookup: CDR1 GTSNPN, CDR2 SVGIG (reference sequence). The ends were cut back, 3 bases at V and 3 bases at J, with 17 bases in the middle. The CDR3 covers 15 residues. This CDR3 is CAWRKTGRGDTEAFF. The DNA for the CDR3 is TGTGCCTGGAGAAAGACCGGGAGAGGAGACACTGAAGCTTTCTTT.

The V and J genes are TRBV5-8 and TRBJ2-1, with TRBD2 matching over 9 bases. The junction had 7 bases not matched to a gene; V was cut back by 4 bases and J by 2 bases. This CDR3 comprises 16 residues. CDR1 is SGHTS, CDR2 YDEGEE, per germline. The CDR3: CASSRGAGGPYNEQFF. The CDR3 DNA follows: TGTGCCAGCAGCCGGGGGGCGGGGGGGCCCTACAATGAGCAGTTCTTC.

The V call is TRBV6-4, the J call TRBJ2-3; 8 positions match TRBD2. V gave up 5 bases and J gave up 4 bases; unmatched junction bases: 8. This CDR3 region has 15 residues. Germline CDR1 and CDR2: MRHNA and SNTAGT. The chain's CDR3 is CASSPRGVGADTQYF. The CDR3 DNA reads TGTGCCAGCAGTCCGCGGGGGGTAGGTGCAGATACGCAGTATTTT.

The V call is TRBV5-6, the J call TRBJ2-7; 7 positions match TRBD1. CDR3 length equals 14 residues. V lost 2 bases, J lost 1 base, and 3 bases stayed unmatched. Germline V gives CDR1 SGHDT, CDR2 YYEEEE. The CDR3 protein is CASSFLTGSYEQYF. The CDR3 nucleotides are TGTGCCAGCAGCTTTTTGACAGGGTCCTACGAGCAGTACTTC.

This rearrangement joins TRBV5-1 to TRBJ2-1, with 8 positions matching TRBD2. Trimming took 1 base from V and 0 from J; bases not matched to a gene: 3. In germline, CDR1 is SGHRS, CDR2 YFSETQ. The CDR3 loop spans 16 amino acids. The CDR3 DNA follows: TGCGCCAGCAGCTTGTTCAGCGGGAGCTCCTACAATGAGCAGTTCTTC. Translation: CASSLFSGSSYNEQFF.

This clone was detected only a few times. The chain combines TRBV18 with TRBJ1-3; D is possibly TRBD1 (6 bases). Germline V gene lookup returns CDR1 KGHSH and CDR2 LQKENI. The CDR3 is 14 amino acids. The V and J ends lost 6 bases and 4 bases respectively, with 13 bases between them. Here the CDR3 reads CASSEQGSGNTIYF. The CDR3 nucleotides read TGTGCCAGCTCGGAACAGGGTTCAGGAAACACCATATATTTT.

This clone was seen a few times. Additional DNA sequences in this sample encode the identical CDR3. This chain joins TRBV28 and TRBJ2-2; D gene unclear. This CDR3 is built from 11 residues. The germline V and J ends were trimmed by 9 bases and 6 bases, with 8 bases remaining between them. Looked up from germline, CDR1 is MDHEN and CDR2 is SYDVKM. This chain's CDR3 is CASWQAGELFF. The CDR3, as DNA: TGTGCCAGTTGGCAGGCCGGGGAGCTGTTTTTT.

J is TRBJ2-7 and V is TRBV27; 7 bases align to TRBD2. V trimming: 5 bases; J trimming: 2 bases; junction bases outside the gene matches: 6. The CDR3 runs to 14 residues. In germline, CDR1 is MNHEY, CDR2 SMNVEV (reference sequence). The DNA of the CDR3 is TGTGCCAGCAGTACCTCTAGCGGTGCCTACGAGCAGTACTTC. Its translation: CASSTSSGAYEQYF.

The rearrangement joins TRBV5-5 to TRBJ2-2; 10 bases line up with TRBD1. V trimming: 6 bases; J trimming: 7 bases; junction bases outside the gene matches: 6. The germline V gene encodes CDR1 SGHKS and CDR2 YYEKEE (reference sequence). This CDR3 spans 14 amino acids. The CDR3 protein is CASTKGQGSGELFF. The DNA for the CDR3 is TGTGCCAGCACGAAGGGACAGGGGAGCGGGGAGCTGTTTTTT.

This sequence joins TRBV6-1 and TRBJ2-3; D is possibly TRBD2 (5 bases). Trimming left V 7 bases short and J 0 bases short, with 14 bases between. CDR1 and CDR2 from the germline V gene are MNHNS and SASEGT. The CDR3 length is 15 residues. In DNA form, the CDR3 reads TGTGCCAGCACCCAAGGGAGTGCTAGCACAGATACGCAGTATTTT. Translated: CASTQGSASTDTQYF.

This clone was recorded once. The CDR3 sequence is CASSEAAAGAGNEQFF. For the CDR3, the DNA is TGTGCCAGCAGTGAAGCTGCGGCGGGAGCCGGTAATGAGCAGTTCTTC. The V call is TRBV6-1, the J call TRBJ2-1; 7 positions match TRBD2. V dropped 0 bases and J dropped 7; count of bases not matched to a gene: 9. This CDR3 comprises 16 residues. CDR1 and CDR2 from the germline V gene are MNHNS and SASEGT.

The CDR3 region is CASAKQGVETQYF. The CDR3 nucleotides are TGTGCTAGTGCCAAACAGGGTGTTGAGACCCAGTACTTC. V is TRBV12-5 and J is TRBJ2-5, with D maybe TRBD1 (6 bases). Trimming took off 7 bases at V and 5 bases at J, with 14 bases between the two ends. Per the germline V gene, CDR1 is LGHNT and CDR2 is FRNRAP. The CDR3 contains 13 residues.

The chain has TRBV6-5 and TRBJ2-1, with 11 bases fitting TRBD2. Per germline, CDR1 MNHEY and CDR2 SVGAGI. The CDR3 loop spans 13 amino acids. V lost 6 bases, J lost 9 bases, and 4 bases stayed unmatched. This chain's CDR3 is CASRTGTSGEQFF. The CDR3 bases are TGTGCCAGCAGAACCGGGACTAGCGGTGAGCAGTTCTTC.

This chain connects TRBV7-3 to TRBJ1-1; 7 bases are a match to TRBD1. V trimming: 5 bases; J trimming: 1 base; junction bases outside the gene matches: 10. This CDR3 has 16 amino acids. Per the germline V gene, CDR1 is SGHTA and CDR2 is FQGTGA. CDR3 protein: CASSTKTGRQNTEAFF. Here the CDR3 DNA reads TGTGCCAGCAGCACGAAGACAGGGAGACAGAACACTGAAGCTTTCTTT.

The CDR3 region is CASSLASYSNQPQHF. The CDR3 nucleotides are TGTGCCAGCAGCTTAGCTAGTTATAGCAATCAGCCCCAGCATTTT. This rearrangement joins TRBV7-7 to TRBJ1-5, with D unresolved. V shed 0 bases and J shed 0 bases, with 6 bases lying between them. The CDR3 length is 15 residues. Germline loops: CDR1 SSHAT, CDR2 FNYEAQ (reference sequence). Supplemented by reference TRBV7-7 and TRBJ1-5, the full variable domain reads GAGVSQSPRYKVTKRGQDVTLRCDPISSHATLYWYQQALGQGPEFLTYFNYEAQPDKSGLPSDRFSAERPEGSISTLTIQRTEQRDSAMYRCASSLASYSNQPQHFGDGTRLSIL.

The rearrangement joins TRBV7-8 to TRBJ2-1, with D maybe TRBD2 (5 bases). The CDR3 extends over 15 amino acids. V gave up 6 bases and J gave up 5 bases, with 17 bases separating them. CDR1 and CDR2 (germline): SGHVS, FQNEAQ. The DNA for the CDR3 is TGTGCCAGCAGACAACCTCTTCGGGGTGACAATGAGCAGTTCTTC. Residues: CASRQPLRGDNEQFF. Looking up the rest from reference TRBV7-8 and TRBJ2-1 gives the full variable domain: GAGVSQSPRYKVAKRGQDVALRCDPISGHVSLFWYQQALGQGPEFLTYFQNEAQLDKSGLPSDRFFAERPEGSVSTLKIQRTQQEDSAVYLCASRQPLRGDNEQFFGPGTRLTVL.

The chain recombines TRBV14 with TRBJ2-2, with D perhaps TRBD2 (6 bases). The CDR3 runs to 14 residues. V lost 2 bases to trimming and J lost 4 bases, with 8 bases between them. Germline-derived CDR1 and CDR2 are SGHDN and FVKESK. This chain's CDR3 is CASSQLASTGELFF. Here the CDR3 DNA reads TGTGCCAGCAGCCAACTAGCGAGCACCGGGGAGCTGTTTTTT.

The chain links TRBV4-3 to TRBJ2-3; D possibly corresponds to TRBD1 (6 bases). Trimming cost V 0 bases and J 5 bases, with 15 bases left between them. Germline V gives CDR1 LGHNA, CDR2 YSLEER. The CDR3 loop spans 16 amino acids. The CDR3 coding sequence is TGCGCCAGCAGCCAAGACACCAGGGACATGGGAGATACGCAGTATTTT. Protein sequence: CASSQDTRDMGDTQYF.

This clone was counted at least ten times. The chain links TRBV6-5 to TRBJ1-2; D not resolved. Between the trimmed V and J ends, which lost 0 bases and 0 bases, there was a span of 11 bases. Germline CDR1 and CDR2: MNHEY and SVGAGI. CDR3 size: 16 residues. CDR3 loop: CASSYSGQLSNYGYTF. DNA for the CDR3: TGTGCCAGCAGTTACTCGGGCCAGCTATCTAACTATGGCTACACCTTC.

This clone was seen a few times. CDR3 sequence: CASRRTGGRNEQFF. CDR3 in DNA: TGTGCCAGCAGGAGGACAGGGGGCCGTAATGAGCAGTTCTTC. This chain connects TRBV6-1 to TRBJ2-1; TRBD1 matches at 11 bases. J lost 7 bases, V lost 6 bases, and 5 bases had no gene match. CDR3 length equals 14 residues. Germline-derived CDR1 and CDR2 are MNHNS and SASEGT.